These 24 T cell receptor beta chains came from one sample sequenced in a study of cytomegalovirus exposure and HLA in healthy donors. Libraries were prepared by immunoSEQ multiplex PCR; TCRdb keeps only in-frame clonotypes and omits some of them. The table includes some 290,000 clones, around 90% detected once. Sequencing was done on a sample of PBMCs. The receptors were gathered from a young man in good health and CMV-seronegative.

V usage is TRBV5-8 and J usage is TRBJ1-4, with 7 bases fitting TRBD1. Losses at the gene ends were 4 bases for V and 8 bases for J; bases not matched to a gene: 8. The germline V gene encodes CDR1 SGHTS and CDR2 YDEGEE. This CDR3 has 14 residues. The CDR3 region is CASSVGQVGEKLFF. For the CDR3, the DNA is TGTGCCAGCAGCGTCGGACAGGTTGGGGAAAAACTGTTTTTT.

This chain joins TRBV2 and TRBJ2-1; 9 nucleotides align to TRBD1. CDR3 size: 13 residues. Germline values: CDR1 SNHLY, CDR2 FYNNEI. The V segment lost 4 bases and the J segment 8 bases; nucleotides outside the gene matches: 3. For the CDR3, the DNA is TGTGCCAGCAGTGTGACAGGGGGACATGAGCAGTTCTTC. Its protein is CASSVTGGHEQFF.

CDR3 DNA: TGTGCCAGCACGCTACTAGCGGGCCCCTACAATGAGCAGTTCTTC. Protein product: CASTLLAGPYNEQFF. The chain uses TRBV7-6 and TRBJ2-1; TRBD2 aligns across 9 bases. The germline V gene has CDR1 SGHVS and CDR2 FNYEAQ. CDR3 size: 15 residues. The V gene end was trimmed by 7 bases and the J gene end by 2 bases; junction bases not matched to a gene: 6.

The V gene is TRBV10-3, the J gene TRBJ2-3, with 11 bases lining up with TRBD2. The germline CDR1 and CDR2 sequences are ENHRY and SYGVKD. The junction had 4 bases not matched to a gene; V was cut back by 2 bases and J by 15 bases. The CDR3 spans 12 residues. This CDR3 is CAISETSGGAYF. CDR3 nucleotides: TGTGCCATCAGTGAGACTAGCGGGGGCGCTTATTTT.

The rearrangement uses TRBV4-3 and TRBJ2-7; 7 nucleotides line up with TRBD1. The CDR3 runs to 15 residues. V lost 0 bases and J lost 2; bases outside the gene matches: 4. Germline V gives CDR1 LGHNA, CDR2 YSLEER. The CDR3 is CASSQEGTAPYEQYF. The DNA for the CDR3 is TGCGCCAGCAGCCAAGAAGGGACAGCGCCCTACGAGCAGTACTTC.

The V call is TRBV10-2, the J call TRBJ2-5, with D uncertain. With 2 bases removed from V and 7 bases from J, the gap between germline ends came to 11 bases. CDR3 length: 13 amino acids. Germline V gives CDR1 WSHSY, CDR2 SAAADI. This CDR3 is CASSEASKPTQYF. CDR3 nucleotides: TGCGCCAGCAGTGAGGCCAGTAAACCGACCCAGTACTTC.

As to this clone: Different DNA sequences within this sample yield the same CDR3. This chain joins TRBV6-6 and TRBJ1-1, with D possibly TRBD1 on 5 matching bases. Germline CDR1 is MNHNY and CDR2 is SVGAGI (reference sequence). Trimming took off 6 bases at V and 7 bases at J, with 9 bases between the two ends. The CDR3 has 11 residues. CDR3 DNA sequence: TGTGCCAGCAGCCTCGGGGGTGAAGCTTTCTTT. This codes for CASSLGGEAFF.

The chain recombines TRBV5-5 with TRBJ2-7; D is perhaps TRBD2 (5 bases). The CDR3 is 12 amino acids. V was shortened by 3 bases and J by 6 bases, with 10 bases between the two germline ends. In germline, CDR1 is SGHKS, CDR2 YYEKEE (reference sequence). In DNA, the CDR3 is TGTGCCAGCAGCTGGCCGGGGTCCGAGCAGTACTTC. Encoded protein: CASSWPGSEQYF.

The genes are TRBV7-9 and TRBJ2-3; 7 nucleotides align to TRBD1. Germline lookup yields CDR1 SEHNR and CDR2 FQNEAQ (reference sequence). J gave up 7 bases and V 6 bases, and 13 bases lay outside the gene matches. The CDR3 runs 15 residues. The CDR3 sequence: CASRNFGTENYTQYF. DNA for the CDR3: TGTGCCAGCAGAAACTTCGGGACAGAGAATTATACGCAGTATTTT.

The V gene is TRBV2, the J gene TRBJ2-2; the match to TRBD2 covers 15 bases. After removal of 3 bases from V and 3 bases from J, the junction contained 5 bases not matched to a gene. Looked up from germline, CDR1 is SNHLY and CDR2 is FYNNEI. CDR3 length equals 18 residues. The DNA of the CDR3 is TGTGCCAGCAGTGATGGACTAGCGGGGGGGCTATACACCGGGGAGCTGTTTTTT. This gives the protein CASSDGLAGGLYTGELFF.

The V and J genes are TRBV5-1 and TRBJ1-1, with D maybe TRBD1 (5 bases). Germline-derived CDR1 and CDR2 are SGHRS and YFSETQ. The CDR3 length is 14 residues. Trimming removed 0 bases at V and 5 bases at J, with 11 bases between. CDR3: CASSLGGGGTEAFF. DNA for the CDR3: TGCGCCAGCAGCTTGGGCGGGGGTGGAACTGAAGCTTTCTTT.

This chain joins TRBV19 and TRBJ2-3; 10 nucleotides match TRBD2. With V trimmed by 1 base and J by 2 bases, 3 bases remained unmatched. CDR3 length equals 16 residues. Per germline, CDR1 LNHDA and CDR2 SQIVND (reference sequence). This CDR3 is CASSIALAGNTDTQYF. The CDR3 region has the DNA TGTGCCAGTAGTATAGCACTAGCGGGGAACACAGATACGCAGTATTTT.

The rearrangement joins TRBV5-6 to TRBJ1-6, with D tentatively TRBD1 (6 bases). Germline V gene lookup returns CDR1 SGHDT and CDR2 YYEEEE. Trimming took off 0 bases at V and 6 bases at J, with 13 bases between the two ends. CDR3 length equals 16 residues. This CDR3 is CASSLGSDRSNSPLHF. The CDR3 DNA is TGTGCCAGCAGCTTGGGTTCGGACAGATCTAATTCACCCCTCCACTTT.

This chain joins TRBV10-3 and TRBJ2-1; 11 bases map to TRBD2. The CDR3 has 16 residues. Germline CDR1 is ENHRY and CDR2 is SYGVKD. J gave up 4 bases and V 0 bases, and 2 bases lay outside the gene matches. CDR3 sequence reads: CAISESASGGYNEQFF. The CDR3 DNA sequence: TGTGCCATCAGTGAGTCGGCTAGCGGGGGGTACAATGAGCAGTTCTTC.

The V gene is TRBV7-2, the J gene TRBJ1-4; tentatively, D is TRBD1 (5 bases). The germline V gene encodes CDR1 SGHTA and CDR2 FQGNSA. The V end lost 5 bases, the J end lost 8 bases, and 18 bases lay between the germline ends. The CDR3 extends over 15 amino acids. DNA for the CDR3: TGTGCCAGCAGCCTGAGCGGGACGGTTTCGGAAAAACTGTTTTTT. Translated, it gives CASSLSGTVSEKLFF.

This clone was counted only a few times. This chain connects TRBV5-4 to TRBJ2-7, with 8 nucleotides matching TRBD1. From germline, CDR1 is SGHNT and CDR2 YYREEE (reference sequence). J gave up 5 bases and V 4 bases, and 8 bases lay outside the gene matches. This CDR3 is 14 amino acids long. The DNA for the CDR3 is TGTGCCAGCAGCGTACAGACAGGGGCCCACGAGCAGTACTTC. This encodes CASSVQTGAHEQYF.

The V gene is TRBV4-1, the J gene TRBJ1-1; possible D gene TRBD1, 6 bases. The CDR3 sequence is 16 residues long. Trimming removed 1 base from V and 0 bases from J, with 12 bases in between. Germline values: CDR1 MGHRA, CDR2 YSYEKL. CDR3: CASSQGGGGMNTEAFF. The CDR3 DNA reads TGCGCCAGCAGCCAAGGGGGAGGGGGTATGAACACTGAAGCTTTCTTT.

The chain is built from TRBV18 and TRBJ2-7; D call uncertain. This CDR3 contains 12 residues. The germline V gene has CDR1 KGHSH and CDR2 LQKENI. V shed 1 base and J shed 2 bases, with 3 bases lying between them. CDR3 DNA sequence: TGTGCCAGCTCACCACAGCCCTACGAGCAGTACTTC. It translates to CASSPQPYEQYF.

The rearrangement links TRBV5-1 to TRBJ2-1, with TRBD2 identical over 8 bases. The length of the CDR3 is 11 residues. CDR1 is SGHRS and CDR2 is YFSETQ in the germline V gene. The trim removed 5 bases at V and 14 bases at J, leaving 6 bases unmatched. The CDR3 region is CASSPGLGEFF. The CDR3 DNA is TGCGCCAGCAGTCCGGGACTAGGGGAGTTCTTC.

This chain joins TRBV7-8 and TRBJ2-7; unclear D gene. The CDR3 extends over 12 amino acids. V lost 1 base, J lost 6 bases, and 7 bases lay in between. Germline CDR1 and CDR2: SGHVS and FQNEAQ. In DNA form, the CDR3 reads TGTGCCAGCAGCTTAGTTTCCCGCGAGCAGTACTTC. Protein: CASSLVSREQYF.

The J gene is TRBJ2-2, the V gene TRBV10-3; no definite D call. CDR1 and CDR2 (germline): ENHRY, SYGVKD. CDR3 size: 13 residues. V was trimmed by 2 bases and J by 3 bases, leaving 4 bases between them. The CDR3 sequence is CAISEDYTGELFF. In DNA form, the CDR3 reads TGTGCCATCAGTGAGGACTACACCGGGGAGCTGTTTTTT.

The chain couples TRBV7-2 to TRBJ2-1; tentatively, D is TRBD2 (5 bases). Trimming took off 2 bases at V and 6 bases at J, with 8 bases between the two ends. The CDR3 contains 13 residues. Looked up from germline, CDR1 is SGHTA and CDR2 is FQGNSA. In nucleotides, the CDR3 is TGTGCCAGCAGCTTACCTAGCTCCAATGAGCAGTTCTTC. It yields the protein CASSLPSSNEQFF.

The chain recombines TRBV27 with TRBJ1-6; D not resolved. The V gene's germline CDR1 is MNHEY and CDR2 SMNVEV (reference sequence). Trimming shortened V by 4 bases and J by 6 bases, and 7 bases separated the two germline ends. There are 13 residues in the CDR3. The CDR3 DNA is TGTGCCAGCAGTTCGGAGGTTAATTCACCCCTCCACTTT. Translated, it gives CASSSEVNSPLHF.

This chain uses TRBV7-2 with TRBJ2-1; D might be TRBD2 (5 bases). Trimming pared 5 bases from V and 9 bases from J, leaving 14 bases between. CDR1 is SGHTA, CDR2 FQGNSA, per germline. The CDR3 has 13 amino acids. The CDR3 loop is CASSPGSRGEQFF. The CDR3 region has the DNA TGTGCCAGCAGCCCCGGATCTCGGGGTGAGCAGTTCTTC.